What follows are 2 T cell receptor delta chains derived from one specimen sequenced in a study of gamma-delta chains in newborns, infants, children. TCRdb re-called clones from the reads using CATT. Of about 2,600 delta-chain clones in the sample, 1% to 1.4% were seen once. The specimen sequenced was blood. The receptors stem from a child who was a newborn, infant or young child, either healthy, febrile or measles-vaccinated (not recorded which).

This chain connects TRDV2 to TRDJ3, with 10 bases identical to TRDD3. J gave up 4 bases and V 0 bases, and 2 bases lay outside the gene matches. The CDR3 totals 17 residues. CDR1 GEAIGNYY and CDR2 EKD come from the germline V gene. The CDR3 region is CACDTVLGDWDTRQMFF. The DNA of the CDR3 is TGTGCCTGTGACACCGTACTGGGGGATTGGGACACCCGACAGATGTTTTTC.

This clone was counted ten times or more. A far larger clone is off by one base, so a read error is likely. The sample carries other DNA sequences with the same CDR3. The CDR3 nucleotides are TGTGCCTGTGACACCGTGGGGGCCTACACCGATAAACTCATCTTT. Encoded protein: CACDTVGAYTDKLIF. The chain carries TRDV2 and TRDJ1; TRDD3 is a possible D gene (6 bases). This CDR3 is built from 15 residues. The germline CDR1 and CDR2 sequences are GEAIGNYY and EKD. V shed 0 bases and J shed 0 bases, with 10 bases lying between them.